These T cell receptor beta chains were read from a single sample in a study of blood T cell repertoires in COVID-19. TCRdb's copy holds only in-frame clones and misses some; the assay was immunoSEQ multiplex PCR. Counted here are some 120,000 clones, 88% occurring once; the ten biggest clones make up more than 1.5%. The sequencing input was peripheral blood. All receptors derive from a human donor in a cohort sampled during active COVID-19. The CDR3 runs from the conserved cysteine through the conserved F or W. The order of the fields is J gene, clone size, V gene, D gene, CDR3 DNA, CDR3 protein. The D gene is left open where the match is weak. Size values are once, few and many counts, or a class for expanded clones, and some rows have none.

TRBJ1-6 | . | TRBV9 | TRBD1 | TGTGCCAGCAGCGAGGAGGGGGCTGTTTCACCCCTCCACTTT | CASSEEGAVSPLHF
TRBJ2-6 | few | TRBV5-5 | TRBD1 | TGTGCCACCCGAGGGGGCCCTGGGGCCAACGTCCTGACTTTC | CATRGGPGANVLTF
TRBJ2-5 | . | TRBV30 | TRBD2 | TGTGCCTGGAGTGTTGGGGGGGGATCGAAAGAGACCCAGTACTTC | CAWSVGGGSKETQYF
TRBJ2-7 | . | TRBV6-1 | . | TGTGCCAGCAGTGAACAGGGCTACGAGCAGTACTTC | CASSEQGYEQYF
TRBJ1-4 | . | TRBV3-1/TRBV3-2 | . | TGTGCCAGCAGCCAGGAGCGGCGGTATGATATTGAAAAACTGTTTTTT | CASSQERRYDIEKLFF
TRBJ1-5 | . | TRBV13 | . | TGTGCCAGCAGCTTAGGCCTGGGCAGCAATCAGCCCCAGCATTTT | CASSLGLGSNQPQHF
TRBJ1-1 | . | TRBV18 | . | TGTGCCAGCTCACCTTTTAGGAACACTGAAGCTTTCTTT | CASSPFRNTEAFF
TRBJ2-3 | . | TRBV5-4 | . | TGTGCCAGCAGCTCCCGCTACGAGCCAGATACGCAGTATTTT | CASSSRYEPDTQYF
TRBJ2-3 | . | TRBV9 | TRBD2 | TGTGCCAGCAGCGTAGCAGGGGTAGCGGGAGGGCCAGGAGATACGCAGTATTTT | CASSVAGVAGGPGDTQYF
TRBJ1-4 | . | TRBV3-1/TRBV3-2 | . | TGTGCCAGCAGTCGTAAAAGGACAGCAATTAATGAAAAACTGTTTTTT | CASSRKRTAINEKLFF
TRBJ2-1 | . | TRBV4-1 | . | TGCGCCAGCAGCCAAGATGGCCCTCAACGGGGTAAGCAGTTCTTC | CASSQDGPQRGKQFF
TRBJ2-3 | . | TRBV5-4 | TRBD2 | TGTGCCAGCAGCCCCATGGTGATAGCGGGGGGGATGAGCACAGATACGCAGTATTTT | CASSPMVIAGGMSTDTQYF
TRBJ2-7 | . | TRBV10-3 | TRBD2 | TGTGCCATCAGCGGTCGCGGGGGTGGGATAATCTACGAGCAGTACTTC | CAISGRGGGIIYEQYF
TRBJ1-1 | . | TRBV5-3 | . | TGTGCCAGAAGCCAAGGAGAGATAACGGTCAACACTGAAGCTTTCTTT | CARSQGEITVNTEAFF
TRBJ1-2 | once | TRBV11-2 | TRBD1 | TGTGCCAGCAGCCAGAACGACAGGGAGAGAGTATATGGCTACACCTTC | CASSQNDRERVYGYTF
TRBJ2-5 | . | TRBV7-6 | TRBD1 | TGTGCCAGCAGCTTATCCAGGGACAGGACTGGGACCCAGTACTTC | CASSLSRDRTGTQYF
TRBJ2-2 | . | TRBV13 | TRBD2 | TGTGCCAGCAGCTTAGTCACTAGCGAAAACACCGGGGAGCTGTTTTTT | CASSLVTSENTGELFF
TRBJ2-2 | once | TRBV2 | TRBD1 | TGTGCCATGCAGGGACAGCCGAACACCGGGGAGCTGTTTTTT | CAMQGQPNTGELFF
TRBJ2-7 | . | TRBV5-1 | . | TGCGCCAGCAGCCTGGGCAGGTCCTACGAGCAGTACTTC | CASSLGRSYEQYF
TRBJ1-2 | . | TRBV20-1 | . | TGCAGTCCCAGTGGGGGGGGCGCTTATGGCTACACCTTC | CSPSGGGAYGYTF
TRBJ2-1 | . | TRBV11-2 | . | TGTGCCAGCAGCCGGACGGGAGCACACAATGAGCAGTTCTTC | CASSRTGAHNEQFF
TRBJ1-5 | . | TRBV19 | . | TGTGCCAGTAGCTATCTGGGCGGGAATCAGCCCCAGCATTTT | CASSYLGGNQPQHF